The clone carrying this T cell receptor (beta chain) was seen repeatedly, ten times or more. Antigen: not known. It was from 2 million PBMCs stored at -80 C that the unsorted libraries were obtained. This sample is drawn from a study of neurological immune-mediated disorders. Broader study findings: The phylogenetic placement of 18 of 34 multiple sclerosis patients' repertoires in one related-CDR3 cluster constitutes a possible signature. Neither clinical nor MRI features were found to be associated with the multiple sclerosis repertoire cluster.

The method for making cDNA was 5'RACE, and it used 10-nucleotide random UMIs. A single record per CDR3 protein comes from TCRdb applying MiXCR to the 5' RACE reads. The top ten hold 1% to 1.5% of the sample, which has about 66,000 distinct CDR3 sequences, roughly 3.9% seen once. This CDR3 has 16 residues. The germline gives CDR1 DFQATT, CDR2 SNEGSKA (reference sequence). The J segment lost 5 bases and the V segment lost 0 bases, leaving 8 bases of the junction unmatched. The sample consisted of PBMCs. This chain connects TRBV20-1 to TRBJ2-2; TRBD1 aligns across 8 bases. The source is a man aged 30 to 45 with multiple sclerosis. CDR3 region: CSARDLNRGWTGELFF. The CDR3 nucleotides are TGCAGTGCTAGAGATCTAAACAGGGGGTGGACCGGGGAGCTGTTTTTT.